The 12 T cell receptor beta chains in this list originate from one sample, sequenced in a study of T cells in Graves' hyperthyroidism and ophthalmopathy. RNA transcripts gave rise to amplified TCR beta CDR3 regions. In the first-round RT-PCR of the TCR CDR3, the HTBI primer set was used. Using its own MiXCR run on the multiplex PCR reads, TCRdb lists one record per CDR3 protein. The sample comprises some 800,000 distinct CDR3 sequences, roughly 40% of which are singletons, and 7.5% to 9.5% rests with the top ten. Sequenced input: blood. These receptors were obtained from a young man with Graves' hyperthyroidism.

This clonotype was found a few times. The DNA for the CDR3 is TGTGCCAGCAGCGTAGGATCCGCGGGCAATCAGCCCCAGCATTTT. Its protein is CASSVGSAGNQPQHF. The V gene is TRBV9, the J gene TRBJ1-5; D is undetermined. Germline V gene lookup returns CDR1 SGDLS and CDR2 YYNGEE. The CDR3 is 15 residues long. Trimming removed 0 bases from V and 2 bases from J, with 9 bases in between.

This clonotype was recorded a few times. The genes are TRBV7-9 and TRBJ2-2; possibly TRBD2 for D (5 bases). In germline, CDR1 is SEHNR, CDR2 FQNEAQ (reference sequence). The CDR3 runs 17 residues. V lost 0 bases and J 6 bases, leaving 17 bases between the germline ends. The CDR3 nucleotides are TGTGCCAGCAGCTTAGCCCCTCTAAGAGGGAGACCCGGGGAGCTGTTTTTT. Its protein product is CASSLAPLRGRPGELFF.

This clonotype showed up many times. The chain joins TRBV9 to TRBJ2-7; tentatively, D is TRBD2 (5 bases). V lost 4 bases, J lost 4 bases, and 12 bases lay in between. The CDR3 consists of 13 residues. The germline gives CDR1 SGDLS, CDR2 YYNGEE. The CDR3 DNA reads as TGTGCCAGCAGCACCGGACTCGGATACGAGCAGTACTTC. As protein: CASSTGLGYEQYF.

This clonotype was seen at least ten times. The chain is built from TRBV9 and TRBJ2-7; possibly TRBD1 or TRBD2 for D (6 bases each). The CDR3 has 13 residues. From germline, CDR1 is SGDLS and CDR2 YYNGEE. V was pared by 4 bases and J by 3 bases, with 11 bases between. The CDR3, as DNA: TGTGCCAGCAGCCCGGAGGGGGTCTACGAGCAGTACTTC. As protein: CASSPEGVYEQYF.

The chain is built from TRBV5-1 and TRBJ2-5; D is perhaps TRBD1 (6 bases). Germline CDR1 and CDR2: SGHRS and YFSETQ. The CDR3 runs to 15 residues. The germline V and J ends were trimmed by 1 base and 2 bases, with 12 bases remaining between them. The CDR3 sequence is CASSLQGGTQETQYF. CDR3 DNA sequence: TGCGCCAGCAGCTTGCAAGGGGGAACGCAAGAGACCCAGTACTTC.

The CDR3 spells CASSTWAGGNYGYTF. Written as DNA, the CDR3 is TGTGCCAGTAGTACGTGGGCAGGGGGTAACTATGGCTACACCTTC. The chain employs TRBV19 and TRBJ1-2; 7 bases fit TRBD1. Trimming removed 4 bases from V and 1 base from J; junction bases left unmatched: 6. The CDR3 contains 15 residues. CDR1 is LNHDA and CDR2 is SQIVND in the germline V gene (reference sequence).

For this clonotype: This may come from a read error, since a much larger clone is one base off. The chain employs TRBV10-2 and TRBJ1-4, with 10 bases aligning to TRBD1. Trimming removed 6 bases from V and 10 bases from J; junction bases left unmatched: 11. CDR1 WSHSY and CDR2 SAAADI come from the germline V gene. The CDR3 sequence is 15 residues long. The CDR3 DNA is TGCGCCAGCAGCAGAGGACAGGGGGGAGCTGGAAAACTGTTTTTT. This codes for CASSRGQGGAGKLFF.

This clonotype was recorded many times. This chain links TRBV24-1 with TRBJ1-4; D gene uncertain. The CDR3 runs to 14 residues. Trimming took 9 bases from V and 7 from J, leaving 17 bases between them. The V gene's germline CDR1 is KGHDR and CDR2 SFDVKD. The CDR3 reads CATGTEKEGEKLFF. CDR3 coding DNA: TGTGCCACCGGTACGGAAAAAGAGGGTGAAAAACTGTTTTTT.

This clonotype was counted between two and nine times. The chain uses TRBV9 and TRBJ2-2, with 7 bases aligning to TRBD2. Trimming cost V 7 bases and J 0 bases; bases outside gene matches: 3. Germline CDR1 SGDLS, CDR2 YYNGEE. This CDR3 is 14 amino acids long. The CDR3 reads CASQAGTNTGELFF. Written as DNA, the CDR3 is TGTGCCAGCCAAGCGGGAACGAACACCGGGGAGCTGTTTTTT.

This clonotype was recorded at least ten times. Compared with germline, one end of the junction differs, possibly owing to a read error. The V and J genes are TRBV7-7 and TRBJ2-5, with D possibly matching TRBD2 (6 bases). This CDR3 region has 15 residues. The germline V gene has CDR1 SSHAT and CDR2 FNYEAQ (reference sequence). Written as DNA, the CDR3 is TGTGCTAGCAGCTTAGCGGTGGCACCCCAAGAGACCCAGTACTTC. It codes for CASSLAVAPQETQYF.

The rearrangement links TRBV7-2 to TRBJ2-7; 7 bases fit TRBD1. V shed 5 bases, J shed 3 bases, and the junction held 7 bases outside the gene matches. There are 14 residues in the CDR3. Germline values: CDR1 SGHTA, CDR2 FQGNSA. CDR3 residues: CASSLPGQNYEQYF. The CDR3 DNA is TGTGCCAGCAGCCTCCCGGGACAGAACTACGAGCAGTACTTC.

To note about this clonotype: The junction shows a germline mismatch at one end, possibly a read error. The V call is TRBV29-1, the J call TRBJ1-1; D is unclear. Germline values: CDR1 SQVTM, CDR2 ANQGSEA. The CDR3 spans 10 residues. The CDR3 sequence: CSSPRTDAFF. The CDR3 region has the DNA TGCAGCAGTCCGCGGACTGATGCTTTCTTT.